These 28 T cell receptor beta chains were all obtained from the same sample, sequenced in a study of CD8 T cells in ankylosing spondylitis. TCRdb used MiXCR to reprocess the 5' RACE reads, holding one entry per CDR3 protein. Of roughly 450,000 distinct CDR3 sequences in the sample, roughly a quarter were seen once. Study conclusions and caveats: Apparently characteristic of ankylosing spondylitis blood was a TCR beta motif (under ten highly homologous variants).

No antigen is known for these receptors. Sequenced material: blood, either unsorted or a sorted T cell fraction (not recorded which). These receptor sequences come from a male donor with ankylosing spondylitis.

This clonotype was recorded once. The chain combines TRBV28 with TRBJ1-6; TRBD1 matches 8 bases. The V and J ends lost 6 bases and 10 bases, in that order; junction bases with no gene match: 8. CDR1 and CDR2 (germline): MDHEN, SYDVKM. The CDR3 loop spans 14 amino acids. The CDR3: CASSQGQVNSPLHF. The CDR3 nucleotides are TGTGCCAGCAGCCAGGGACAGGTGAACTCACCCCTCCACTTT.

This clonotype turned up a few times. V usage is TRBV18 and J usage is TRBJ1-3; D may be TRBD1 (6 bases). The V gene lost 2 bases and the J gene lost 4 bases, with 12 bases spanning the gap. The CDR3 covers 15 residues. Germline V CDR1 and CDR2: KGHSH, LQKENI. CDR3 region: CASSPTGTFGNTIYF. In DNA, the CDR3 is TGTGCCAGCTCACCAACCGGGACATTCGGAAACACCATATATTTT. The variable domain in full, with the rest retrieved from reference TRBV18 and TRBJ1-3, is NAGVMQNPRHLVRRRGQEARLRCSPMKGHSHVYWYRQLPEEGLKFMVYLQKENIIDESGMPKERFSAEFPKEGPSILRIQQVVRGDSAAYFCASSPTGTFGNTIYFGEGSWLTVV.

This clonotype has a count of ten or more. This sequence joins TRBV9 and TRBJ1-5; 9 bases fit TRBD1. Germline CDR1 SGDLS, CDR2 YYNGEE. The V and J ends lost 2 bases and 5 bases, in that order; junction bases with no gene match: 5. This CDR3 contains 15 residues. The CDR3 bases are TGTGCCAGCAGCGTCGGACAGGGGCTTTATCAGCCCCAGCATTTT. It specifies CASSVGQGLYQPQHF. The complete variable domain, with remaining parts taken from reference TRBV9 and TRBJ1-5, reads DSGVTQTPKHLITATGQRVTLRCSPRSGDLSVYWYQQSLDQGLQFLIQYYNGEERAKGNILERFSAQQFPDLHSELNLSSLELGDSALYFCASSVGQGLYQPQHFGDGTRLSIL.

The V call is TRBV7-2, the J call TRBJ2-1; 14 positions agree with TRBD2. J gave up 3 bases and V 5 bases, and 6 bases lay outside the gene matches. From germline, CDR1 is SGHTA and CDR2 FQGNSA. There are 17 residues in the CDR3. CDR3 in DNA: TGTGCCAGCAGCCCCCAGACTAGCGGGAGGGTCTACAATGAGCAGTTCTTC. Translating gives CASSPQTSGRVYNEQFF. The full variable domain, its missing parts supplied by reference TRBV7-2 and TRBJ2-1, is GAGVSQSPSNKVTEKGKDVELRCDPISGHTALYWYRQSLGQGLEFLIYFQGNSAPDKSGLPSDRFSAERTGGSVSTLTIQRTQQEDSAVYLCASSPQTSGRVYNEQFFGPGTRLTVL.

The chain uses TRBV5-1 and TRBJ2-1; D is possibly TRBD1 (7 bases). Germline loops: CDR1 SGHRS, CDR2 YFSETQ. This CDR3 has 16 residues. V was pared by 4 bases and J by 0 bases, with 14 bases between. CDR3 protein: CASSAGQLSSYNEQFF. The CDR3 region has the DNA TGCGCCAGCAGCGCGGGACAGCTGAGCTCCTACAATGAGCAGTTCTTC.

This clonotype was counted between two and nine times. The chain recombines TRBV12-3 or TRBV12-4 with TRBJ2-7, with 8 bases lining up with TRBD2. J was trimmed by 6 bases and V by 3 bases; bases with no gene match: 1. The CDR3 spans 12 residues. The CDR3 here is CASSFRGGEQYV. CDR3 DNA: TGTGCCAGCAGTTTCCGGGGGGGCGAGCAGTACGTC.

J is TRBJ2-2 and V is TRBV5-1; D is undetermined. Trimming left V 1 base short and J 0 bases short, with 10 bases between. The germline V gene encodes CDR1 SGHRS and CDR2 YFSETQ. The CDR3 length is 16 residues. The CDR3 spells CASSLLRTANTGELFF. CDR3 nucleotides: TGCGCCAGCAGCTTGCTGAGGACGGCGAACACCGGGGAGCTGTTTTTT.

The chain employs TRBV7-2 and TRBJ2-1; D might be TRBD2 (5 bases). The CDR3 consists of 12 residues. Germline V gives CDR1 SGHTA, CDR2 FQGNSA. V gave up 5 bases and J gave up 9 bases, with 11 bases separating them. CDR3 sequence (DNA): TGTGCCAGCAGCCCCATCCGGGGTGAGCAGTTCTTC. It encodes CASSPIRGEQFF. Using reference TRBV7-2 and TRBJ2-1 for the parts outside the CDR3, the full variable domain is GAGVSQSPSNKVTEKGKDVELRCDPISGHTALYWYRQSLGQGLEFLIYFQGNSAPDKSGLPSDRFSAERTGGSVSTLTIQRTQQEDSAVYLCASSPIRGEQFFGPGTRLTVL.

There are a few counts of this clonotype. The V gene is TRBV4-2, the J gene TRBJ2-2; D ambiguous. The CDR3 spans 16 residues. V was cut by 0 bases and J by 6 bases, with 14 bases left in between. CDR1 LGHNA and CDR2 YNFKEQ come from the germline V gene. This CDR3 reads CASSQDGVLAAGELFF. For the CDR3, the DNA is TGTGCCAGCAGCCAAGATGGGGTCTTGGCGGCCGGGGAGCTGTTTTTT.

In this sample, this clonotype turned up a few times. The chain recombines TRBV12-3 or TRBV12-4 with TRBJ2-3; the D is unclear. V dropped 2 bases and J dropped 4 bases, with 10 bases sitting between them. This CDR3 has 14 amino acids. The CDR3 loop reads CASSLRGRADTQYF. DNA for the CDR3: TGTGCCAGCAGTTTACGTGGCCGGGCAGATACGCAGTATTTT.

The rearrangement links TRBV20-1 to TRBJ1-5; a weak D match, TRBD1 (5 bases). Germline loops: CDR1 DFQATT, CDR2 SNEGSKA (reference sequence). This CDR3 has 12 amino acids. V was trimmed by 6 bases and J by 9 bases, leaving 15 bases between them. The CDR3 here is CSAIRGALPQHF. The DNA of the CDR3 is TGCAGTGCCATCCGGGGCGCCTTGCCCCAGCATTTT.

J is TRBJ2-1 and V is TRBV30, with D perhaps being TRBD1 or TRBD2 (5 bases each). The V end was cut by 3 bases, the J end by 7 bases, with 16 bases between. CDR3 length: 14 amino acids. Germline V gene sequence: CDR1 GTSNPN, CDR2 SVGIG (reference sequence). CDR3 region: CAWSQSGTVNEQFF. The CDR3 coding sequence is TGTGCCTGGAGCCAATCCGGGACGGTAAATGAGCAGTTCTTC.

The gene calls are TRBV20-1 and TRBJ1-2, with TRBD1 as a possible D gene (5 bases). CDR1 and CDR2 (germline): DFQATT, SNEGSKA (reference sequence). Trimming removed 5 bases at V and 3 bases at J, with 13 bases between. The length of the CDR3 is 13 residues. The CDR3 nucleotides read TGCAGTGCTTCGACAGTACTTGACTATGGCTACACCTTC. Its protein product is CSASTVLDYGYTF.

This clonotype has ten or more counts. CDR3 bases: TGTGCCAGCAGCTTAGCCTGGGGTATATTTTACAATGAGCAGTTCTTC. Translating gives CASSLAWGIFYNEQFF. The V gene is TRBV7-8, the J gene TRBJ2-1, with unresolved D. Trimming pared 0 bases from V and 4 bases from J, leaving 13 bases between. CDR1 SGHVS and CDR2 FQNEAQ come from the germline V gene. The CDR3 runs to 16 residues.

The V call is TRBV29-1, the J call TRBJ2-7, with a tentative D call TRBD2 (7 bases). The V gene's germline CDR1 is SQVTM and CDR2 ANQGSEA. V was cut by 4 bases and J by 7 bases, with 17 bases left in between. The CDR3 has 13 residues. The CDR3 region has the DNA TGCAGCGTTGCGGTTGCGGGGGCCGGGGAGCAGTACTTC. Protein product: CSVAVAGAGEQYF.

The rearrangement joins TRBV10-2 to TRBJ1-2, with TRBD1 matching 10 bases. Germline V gives CDR1 WSHSY, CDR2 SAAADI. The V gene end was trimmed by 8 bases and the J gene end by 5 bases; junction bases not matched to a gene: 5. The CDR3 is made up of 13 amino acids. The CDR3 protein is CASLGQGYYGYTF. The CDR3 DNA reads as TGCGCCAGCTTGGGACAGGGGTATTATGGCTACACCTTC.

This clonotype has ten or more counts. This chain joins TRBV24-1 and TRBJ2-5, with 8 bases identical to TRBD2. The CDR3 sequence is 15 residues long. CDR1 and CDR2 from the germline V gene are KGHDR and SFDVKD. Trimming removed 3 bases from V and 0 bases from J; junction bases left unmatched: 2. CDR3 residues: CATSDMTSDQETQYF. The DNA for the CDR3 is TGTGCCACCAGTGATATGACTAGCGACCAAGAGACCCAGTACTTC.

There are a few counts of this clonotype. This sequence joins TRBV20-1 and TRBJ2-1, with 11 bases that match TRBD1. J lost 1 base, V lost 5 bases, and 7 bases had no gene match. The CDR3 has 16 amino acids. Germline V gene lookup returns CDR1 DFQATT and CDR2 SNEGSKA (reference sequence). The CDR3 DNA is TGCAGTGCTCCCGGACAGGGGGCTTGGTCCTACAATGAGCAGTTCTTC. This codes for CSAPGQGAWSYNEQFF.

V is TRBV9 and J is TRBJ1-5, with D hard to call. This CDR3 contains 13 residues. Germline CDR1 reads SGDLS; CDR2 reads YYNGEE. The V and J ends lost 0 bases and 5 bases respectively, with 6 bases between them. CDR3 sequence: CASSVAPDQPQHF. In DNA form, the CDR3 reads TGTGCCAGCAGCGTAGCCCCCGATCAGCCCCAGCATTTT.

CDR3: CASSLDLPQPSGKLFF. DNA for the CDR3: TGTGCCAGCAGCTTAGATCTCCCACAGCCTTCCGGAAAACTGTTTTTT. The gene calls are TRBV11-2 and TRBJ1-4; D remains ambiguous. The ends were cut back, 0 bases at V and 10 bases at J, with 18 bases in the middle. CDR3 length: 16 amino acids. Germline V gene sequence: CDR1 SGHAT, CDR2 FQNNGV. The full variable domain, in which reference TRBV11-2 and TRBJ1-4 provide the parts outside the CDR3, is EAGVAQSPRYKIIEKRQSVAFWCNPISGHATLYWYQQILGQGPKLLIQFQNNGVVDDSQLPKDRFSAERLKGVDSTLKIQPAKLEDSAVYLCASSLDLPQPSGKLFFGSGTQLSVL.

This clonotype was seen only once. This sequence joins TRBV5-8 and TRBJ2-1; TRBD1 aligns across 11 bases. This CDR3 contains 16 residues. Germline values: CDR1 SGHTS, CDR2 YDEGEE. V lost 5 bases to trimming and J lost 0 bases; unmatched junction nucleotides: 4. CDR3 nucleotides: TGTGCCAGCAGGTGGGACAGGGGGGACTCCTACAATGAGCAGTTCTTC. Translated, it gives CASRWDRGDSYNEQFF.

This clonotype has a handful of counts. The chain combines TRBV5-1 with TRBJ2-7, with a weak D call TRBD2 (5 bases). The germline V and J ends were trimmed by 7 bases and 2 bases, with 13 bases remaining between them. The CDR3 runs to 13 residues. The V gene's germline CDR1 is SGHRS and CDR2 YFSETQ. CDR3 in amino acids: CASGRSGTYEQYF. CDR3 DNA: TGCGCCAGCGGAAGGAGCGGTACCTACGAGCAGTACTTC.

The chain links TRBV24-1 to TRBJ2-1, with a weak D call TRBD2 (6 bases). The length of the CDR3 is 13 residues. With 3 bases removed from V and 7 bases from J, the gap between germline ends came to 9 bases. The V gene's germline CDR1 is KGHDR and CDR2 SFDVKD. In nucleotides, the CDR3 is TGTGCCACCAGTGATGGAGGGAGGAATGAGCAGTTCTTC. The encoded protein is CATSDGGRNEQFF.

This clonotype was recorded a few times. This chain uses TRBV7-7 with TRBJ2-2; D gene uncertain. V lost 5 bases and J 5 bases, leaving 9 bases between the germline ends. The CDR3 is 13 residues long. The V gene's germline CDR1 is SSHAT and CDR2 FNYEAQ (reference sequence). The CDR3 is CASSPSTTGELFF. In DNA, the CDR3 is TGTGCCAGCAGCCCCAGTACTACCGGGGAGCTGTTTTTT.

The genes are TRBV7-2 and TRBJ2-7, with D possibly being TRBD2 (6 bases). Germline V lookup: CDR1 SGHTA, CDR2 FQGNSA. The CDR3 runs to 15 residues. V was trimmed by 5 bases and J by 2 bases, leaving 16 bases between them. DNA of the CDR3: TGTGCCAGCAGCGAAAGCGGAGGGGTGGCCTACGAGCAGTACTTC. It encodes CASSESGGVAYEQYF.

The count of this clonotype is one. The chain uses TRBV5-1 and TRBJ2-7; perhaps TRBD1 as D (6 bases). Germline V CDR1 and CDR2: SGHRS, YFSETQ. The CDR3 is made up of 16 amino acids. V shed 0 bases and J shed 0 bases, with 13 bases lying between them. DNA for the CDR3: TGCGCCAGCAGCTTGGCCCATGACAGGAGCTCCTACGAGCAGTACTTC. This translates into CASSLAHDRSSYEQYF. The full variable domain, rest sourced from reference TRBV5-1 and TRBJ2-7, is KAGVTQTPRYLIKTRGQQVTLSCSPISGHRSVSWYQQTPGQGLQFLFEYFSETQRNKGNFPGRFSGRQFSNSRSEMNVSTLELGDSALYLCASSLAHDRSSYEQYFGPGTRLTVT.

The chain uses TRBV20-1 and TRBJ1-2; 7 positions match TRBD1. Germline V lookup: CDR1 DFQATT, CDR2 SNEGSKA (reference sequence). This CDR3 spans 12 amino acids. V lost 2 bases, J lost 4 bases, and 1 base stayed unmatched. The DNA for the CDR3 is TGCAGTGCTAGACAGGGGGGCTATGGCTACACCTTC. Amino acids: CSARQGGYGYTF.

This clonotype was picked up a small number of times. The chain has TRBV7-9 and TRBJ1-6; no firm D call. Germline V lookup: CDR1 SEHNR, CDR2 FQNEAQ (reference sequence). The CDR3 has 15 residues. Trimming removed 5 bases at V and 6 bases at J, with 14 bases between. The CDR3 sequence is CASSSQSAANSPLHF. For the CDR3, the DNA is TGTGCCAGCAGCAGTCAATCGGCCGCTAATTCACCCCTCCACTTT.